One sample yielded the 26 T cell receptor beta chains listed below, sequenced in a study of blood T cell repertoires in COVID-19. Measured with immunoSEQ multiplex PCR; TCRdb has only the in-frame clones, and not every one. This sample has 250,000 to 350,000 clones; approximately 88% occur once, and the top ten carry 5.5% to 7%. The sample comprised peripheral blood. The receptors derive from a woman in her 30s who had recovered from COVID-19.

This chain uses TRBV2 with TRBJ1-1, with D possibly matching TRBD1 (5 bases). This CDR3 has 14 amino acids. The germline CDR1 and CDR2 sequences are SNHLY and FYNNEI. The V and J ends lost 7 bases and 0 bases respectively, with 12 bases between them. CDR3 nucleotides: TGTGCCAGCATCAGGGAAGGAATGAACACTGAAGCTTTCTTT. This translates into CASIREGMNTEAFF.

This chain links TRBV7-3 with TRBJ2-3; no clear D. The CDR3 runs 15 residues. CDR1 is SGHTA and CDR2 is FQGTGA in the germline V gene. V dropped 2 bases and J dropped 1 base, with 10 bases sitting between them. CDR3 sequence reads: CASSLVPVGTDTQYF. The CDR3, as DNA: TGTGCCAGCAGCTTAGTACCAGTGGGCACAGATACGCAGTATTTT.

The genes are TRBV7-2 and TRBJ2-3; the D is unclear. The V end was cut by 4 bases, the J end by 0 bases, with 5 bases between. The CDR3 covers 13 residues. Germline CDR1 is SGHTA and CDR2 is FQGNSA. CDR3 amino acids: CASSSPSTDTQYF. The DNA of the CDR3 is TGTGCCAGCAGCTCCCCGAGCACAGATACGCAGTATTTT.

The CDR3 reads CAWSGPQGGTEAFF. The CDR3 bases are TGTGCCTGGAGTGGCCCACAGGGGGGAACTGAAGCTTTCTTT. This chain links TRBV30 with TRBJ1-1, with TRBD1 matching 8 bases. This CDR3 is built from 14 residues. From germline, CDR1 is GTSNPN and CDR2 SVGIG (reference sequence). The V segment lost 1 base and the J segment 5 bases; nucleotides outside the gene matches: 6.

CDR3 DNA: TGTGCCAGCAGCACAGGGATGAACACTGAAGCTTTCTTT. Protein: CASSTGMNTEAFF. The rearrangement uses TRBV5-6 and TRBJ1-1, with D perhaps matching TRBD1 (6 bases). The germline CDR1 and CDR2 sequences are SGHDT and YYEEEE. V lost 4 bases to trimming and J lost 0 bases, with 7 bases between them. The CDR3 runs to 13 residues. Full variable domain (remainder filled in from reference TRBV5-6 and TRBJ1-1): DAGVTQSPTHLIKTRGQQVTLRCSPKSGHDTVSWYQQALGQGPQFIFQYYEEEERQRGNFPDRFSGHQFPNYSSELNVNALLLGDSALYLCASSTGMNTEAFFGQGTRLTVV.

V and J are TRBV19 and TRBJ1-2, with 7 bases matching TRBD1. The CDR3 is 14 amino acids. The germline CDR1 and CDR2 sequences are LNHDA and SQIVND (reference sequence). V shed 7 bases and J 4 bases; nucleotides not matched to a gene: 9. This chain's CDR3 is CASTPERTGYGYTF. The CDR3 nucleotides read TGTGCCAGTACCCCCGAAAGGACAGGCTATGGCTACACCTTC.

The chain combines TRBV27 with TRBJ1-5, with a tentative D call TRBD1 (6 bases). V was cut by 5 bases and J by 7 bases, with 9 bases left in between. This CDR3 has 12 amino acids. CDR1 and CDR2 (germline): MNHEY, SMNVEV (reference sequence). This CDR3 is CASSVTGQPQHF. The CDR3 DNA is TGTGCCAGCAGTGTTACAGGGCAGCCCCAGCATTTT.

The J gene is TRBJ2-5, the V gene TRBV5-4, with 11 positions matching TRBD2. The V and J ends lost 4 bases and 5 bases, in that order; junction bases with no gene match: 4. CDR3 size: 14 residues. CDR1 is SGHNT, CDR2 YYREEE, per germline (reference sequence). This chain's CDR3 is CASSLSGGDETQYF. CDR3 DNA sequence: TGTGCCAGCAGCCTTAGCGGGGGGGACGAGACCCAGTACTTC.

The V and J genes are TRBV28 and TRBJ1-1; no definite D call. The CDR3 consists of 13 residues. V gave up 5 bases and J gave up 0 bases, with 7 bases separating them. Looked up from germline, CDR1 is MDHEN and CDR2 is SYDVKM. In DNA form, the CDR3 reads TGTGCCAGCAGTATCCGGGTGAACACTGAAGCTTTCTTT. Protein: CASSIRVNTEAFF.

CDR3 DNA: TGCAGTGCTAGTTCAAGCGGGGGGGCCGGAGAGACCCAGTACTTC. Translated: CSASSSGGAGETQYF. The chain couples TRBV20-1 to TRBJ2-5; 10 nucleotides agree with TRBD2. J lost 4 bases, V lost 3 bases, and 8 bases had no gene match. Per the germline V gene, CDR1 is DFQATT and CDR2 is SNEGSKA (reference sequence). The CDR3 is 15 residues long.

V gene TRBV23-1 combines with J gene TRBJ1-1, with D tentatively TRBD1 (5 bases). TRBV23-1 is an ORF; its function is uncertain. There are 14 residues in the CDR3. V lost 11 bases to trimming and J lost 0 bases, with 16 bases between them. For the CDR3, the DNA is TGCGCCTCACTCTCGGCAGGGATGAACACTGAAGCTTTCTTT. It translates to CASLSAGMNTEAFF.

The chain couples TRBV4-3 to TRBJ1-6; D is perhaps TRBD1 (5 bases). The V end was cut by 4 bases, the J end by 10 bases, with 14 bases between. This CDR3 has 14 amino acids. Germline CDR1 and CDR2: LGHNA and YSLEER. The CDR3: CASSRAGIGSPLHF. The DNA of the CDR3 is TGCGCCAGCAGCCGAGCAGGGATTGGGTCACCCCTCCACTTT.

The V call is TRBV7-2, the J call TRBJ1-2; 7 bases align to TRBD1. This CDR3 region has 18 residues. The germline V gene has CDR1 SGHTA and CDR2 FQGNSA. The ends lost 2 bases at V and 2 bases at J; junction bases unmatched: 14. The CDR3 DNA reads TGTGCCAGCAGCTTACCGTTATCGGGTTCCAGGGGGAACTATGGCTACACCTTC. It codes for CASSLPLSGSRGNYGYTF.

J is TRBJ2-3 and V is TRBV7-6; D possibly corresponds to TRBD2 (6 bases). Between the trimmed V and J ends, which lost 5 bases and 5 bases, there was a span of 17 bases. Per germline, CDR1 SGHVS and CDR2 FNYEAQ. The CDR3 has 15 residues. The CDR3 loop reads CASSLRGEDGDTQYF. The CDR3 DNA follows: TGTGCCAGCAGCCTCAGAGGGGAGGATGGAGATACGCAGTATTTT.

The rearrangement links TRBV10-3 to TRBJ1-1, with D perhaps matching TRBD1 (5 bases). Trimming took 0 bases from V and 5 from J, leaving 19 bases between them. The length of the CDR3 is 17 residues. Germline CDR1 and CDR2: ENHRY and SYGVKD. Here the CDR3 DNA reads TGTGCCATCAGTGAGTCGAGGCAGGGATCGCGAACGACTGAAGCTTTCTTT. Residues: CAISESRQGSRTTEAFF.

The chain links TRBV28 to TRBJ2-7, with 7 bases aligning to TRBD1. The length of the CDR3 is 14 residues. The V segment lost 5 bases and the J segment 3 bases; nucleotides outside the gene matches: 7. The germline V gene has CDR1 MDHEN and CDR2 SYDVKM. This CDR3 reads CASSAWDSNYEQYF. For the CDR3, the DNA is TGTGCCAGCAGTGCTTGGGACAGCAACTACGAGCAGTACTTC.

This clone is a singleton in its sample. The rearrangement joins TRBV7-9 to TRBJ1-2; D unresolved. The CDR3 is 12 residues long. The V and J ends lost 5 bases and 2 bases respectively, with 6 bases between them. Looked up from germline, CDR1 is SEHNR and CDR2 is FQNEAQ (reference sequence). The CDR3 coding sequence is TGTGCCAGCAGCATTTCGAACTATGGCTACACCTTC. Translation: CASSISNYGYTF.

The V and J genes are TRBV29-1 and TRBJ1-2; D is unclear. Germline values: CDR1 SQVTM, CDR2 ANQGSEA. This CDR3 contains 11 residues. The V gene lost 4 bases and the J gene lost 4 bases, with 7 bases spanning the gap. The CDR3 nucleotides are TGCAGCGTTGCAGGAACCTATGGCTACACCTTC. Protein: CSVAGTYGYTF.

The chain has TRBV2 and TRBJ1-2; D not resolved. Deletions cut 1 base from V and 8 bases from J, with 11 bases between. The CDR3 totals 13 residues. Germline V lookup: CDR1 SNHLY, CDR2 FYNNEI. In DNA, the CDR3 is TGTGCCAGCAGTGAAGAGAACAGAGGGGGCTACACCTTC. This sequence encodes CASSEENRGGYTF.

The rearrangement joins TRBV19 to TRBJ1-1; D possibly corresponds to TRBD1 (6 bases). Between the trimmed V and J ends, which lost 5 bases and 7 bases, there was a span of 23 bases. Per germline, CDR1 LNHDA and CDR2 SQIVND (reference sequence). The CDR3 is made up of 16 amino acids. Written as DNA, the CDR3 is TGTGCCAGTAGTGCCCTCCAGGGGATGGGGACCTATGAAGCTTTCTTT. It yields the protein CASSALQGMGTYEAFF.

The CDR3 sequence is CASSHSHLFGDGTEAFF. DNA of the CDR3: TGTGCCAGCAGTCATTCTCACCTTTTCGGGGATGGCACTGAAGCTTTCTTT. The chain has TRBV27 and TRBJ1-1; no firm D call. The CDR3 has 17 residues. Per the germline V gene, CDR1 is MNHEY and CDR2 is SMNVEV (reference sequence). V was pared by 5 bases and J by 4 bases, with 23 bases between.

This clone came up once. This sequence joins TRBV2 and TRBJ1-5; 7 bases agree with TRBD1. Germline V gives CDR1 SNHLY, CDR2 FYNNEI. V lost 2 bases and J lost 1; bases outside the gene matches: 5. This CDR3 is 16 amino acids long. Here the CDR3 DNA reads TGTGCCAGCAGTGAATGGGTACAGGGGAGCAATCAGCCCCAGCATTTT. Protein sequence: CASSEWVQGSNQPQHF.

CDR3 loop: CASSLGTGYEKLFF. For the CDR3, the DNA is TGCGCCAGCAGCTTGGGGACAGGGTATGAAAAACTGTTTTTT. The gene calls are TRBV5-1 and TRBJ1-4; 8 positions match TRBD1. The length of the CDR3 is 14 residues. V gave up 0 bases and J gave up 6 bases; unmatched junction bases: 1. CDR1 and CDR2 (germline): SGHRS, YFSETQ.

This clone was observed once. The rearrangement joins TRBV3-1 (or the pseudogene TRBV3-2) to TRBJ1-1; D uncertain. Germline V gene sequence: CDR1 LGHDT, CDR2 YNNKEL (reference sequence). The CDR3 runs 15 residues. Trimming removed 0 bases at V and 5 bases at J, with 13 bases between. The CDR3 DNA follows: TGTGCCAGCAGCCAAGATAGAATACCCTGGACTGAAGCTTTCTTT. Translated, it gives CASSQDRIPWTEAFF.

This rearrangement joins TRBV6-2 or TRBV6-3 to TRBJ1-1; D may be TRBD1 (6 bases). Trimming removed 5 bases from V and 5 bases from J, with 6 bases in between. In germline, CDR1 is MNHEY, CDR2 SVGEGT. CDR3 size: 11 residues. CDR3 DNA: TGTGCCAGCAGTAGGGGGACTGAAGCTTTCTTT. Residues: CASSRGTEAFF.

This clone has at least ten counts. The chain joins TRBV4-1 to TRBJ1-1; 10 nucleotides align to TRBD1. Germline loops: CDR1 MGHRA, CDR2 YSYEKL. J gave up 4 bases and V 6 bases, and 5 bases lay outside the gene matches. This CDR3 comprises 14 residues. The CDR3 sequence is CASRRQGAGTEAFF. In DNA form, the CDR3 reads TGCGCCAGCAGGCGACAGGGGGCTGGCACTGAAGCTTTCTTT.